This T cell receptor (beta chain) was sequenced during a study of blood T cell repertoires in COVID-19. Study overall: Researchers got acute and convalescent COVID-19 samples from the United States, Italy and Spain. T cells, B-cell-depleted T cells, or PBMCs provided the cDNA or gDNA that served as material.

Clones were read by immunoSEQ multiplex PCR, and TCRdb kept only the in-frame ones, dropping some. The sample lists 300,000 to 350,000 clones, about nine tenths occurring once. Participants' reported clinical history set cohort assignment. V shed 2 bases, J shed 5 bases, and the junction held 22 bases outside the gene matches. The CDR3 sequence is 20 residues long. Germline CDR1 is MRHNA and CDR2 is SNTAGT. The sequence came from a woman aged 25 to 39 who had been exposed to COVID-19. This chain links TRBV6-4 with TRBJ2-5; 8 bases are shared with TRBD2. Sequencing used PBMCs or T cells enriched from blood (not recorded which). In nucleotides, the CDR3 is TGTGCCAGCAGTGACAAGATGGGTCACCCATACAAGCGGGAGTGTGAGACCCAGTACTTC. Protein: CASSDKMGHPYKRECETQYF.